The subject of this entry is one TCR beta chain. What it binds is not known. As for time point: newly diagnosed GD, antithyroid drugs for less than 3 months. RNA isolated from PBMCs was used to make the TCR library. This specimen belongs to a study of regulatory T cells in long-lasting Graves disease. V was pared by 10 bases and J by 7 bases, with 20 bases between. Germline V gives CDR1 LNHDA, CDR2 SQIVND (reference sequence). This CDR3 has 14 residues. Findings of the study overall: Persistent disease samples used TRBV28, TRBJ1-2 and TRBJ2-5 preferentially.

TCR beta libraries were built with iRepertoire HTBI primers and Arm-PCR of CDR3 regions. TCRdb re-called the multiplex PCR reads through MiXCR, storing one row per CDR3 protein. In the table there are 450,000 to 650,000 distinct CDR3 sequences, roughly 15% of which are singletons. These data also featured in a second study, about T cells in Graves' hyperthyroidism and ophthalmopathy. That source notes: Diagnoses were made from clinical symptoms, serum measures (thyroxine and TRAb), thyroid ultrasound and orbital computed tomography. With the HTBI primer set, the TCR CDR3 went through a first round of RT-PCR.

V usage is TRBV19 and J usage is TRBJ1-5, with D tentatively TRBD1 (6 bases). The sample here was peripheral blood mononuclear cells (PBMCs), taken at new diagnosis, from a patient treated with antithyroid drugs. The sequence came from a woman aged 40-60 years with Graves disease. CDR3 residues: CATARGGVGQPQHF. CDR3 coding DNA: TGTGCCACCGCACGAGGGGGGGTGGGCCAGCCCCAGCATTTT.